This T cell receptor beta chain was recovered during a study of T cell responses to AZD1222 COVID-19 vaccine. General observations from the study: Variant regions that are unmutated are reportedly the target of nearly half of spike-specific TCRs. Recipients of two AZD1222 doses showed rising Spike-specific TCR breadth and depth. Females made up more of the donors, who were largely white British, and clonal diversity may have come out too low.

Note on this clone: Its antigen remains unknown.

The table came from immunoSEQ multiplex PCR; TCRdb's copy has only in-frame clones and leaves some out. Of around 140,000 clones in the sample, approximately 94% were seen once. The material was peripheral blood, obtained on day 0 of AZD1222 vaccination. The sequence came from an adult in good health.

The CDR3 nucleotides read TGTGCCAGCAGTTTAGTGGGGGCGAATGAAAAACTGTTTTTT. This translates into CASSLVGANEKLFF. The chain is built from TRBV27 and TRBJ1-4; possible D gene TRBD1, 6 bases. The CDR3 is made up of 14 amino acids. Germline lookup yields CDR1 MNHEY and CDR2 SMNVEV (reference sequence). V lost 2 bases and J 5 bases, leaving 9 bases between the germline ends.